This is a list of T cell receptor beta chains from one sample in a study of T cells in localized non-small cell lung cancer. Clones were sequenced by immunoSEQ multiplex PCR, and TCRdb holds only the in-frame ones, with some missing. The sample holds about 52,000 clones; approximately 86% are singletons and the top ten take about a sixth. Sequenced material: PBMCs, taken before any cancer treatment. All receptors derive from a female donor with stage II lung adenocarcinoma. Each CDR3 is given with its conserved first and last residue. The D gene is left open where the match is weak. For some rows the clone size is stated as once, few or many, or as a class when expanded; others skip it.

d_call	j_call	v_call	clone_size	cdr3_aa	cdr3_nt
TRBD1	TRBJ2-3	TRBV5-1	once	CASNIGGTVLGLDTQYF	TGCGCCAGCAACATTGGTGGGACAGTCCTCGGGCTGGATACGCAGTATTTT
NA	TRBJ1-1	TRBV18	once	CASSPGTFEAFF	TGTGCCAGCTCACCAGGGACCTTTGAAGCTTTCTTT
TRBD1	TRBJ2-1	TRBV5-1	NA	CASEDRGQPPPFF	TGCGCCAGCGAGGACAGGGGGCAACCTCCGCCGTTCTTC
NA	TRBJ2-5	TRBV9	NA	CASSVSLQGQETQYF	TGTGCCAGCAGCGTAAGCCTCCAGGGTCAAGAGACCCAGTACTTC
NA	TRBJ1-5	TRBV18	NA	CASSPLGGVAQPQHF	TGTGCCAGCTCACCCCTCGGCGGGGTGGCTCAGCCCCAGCATTTT
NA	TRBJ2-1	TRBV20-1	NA	CSASTNEQFF	TGCAGTGCTTCCACCAATGAGCAGTTCTTC
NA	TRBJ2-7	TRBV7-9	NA	CASSLALHGALGEQYF	TGTGCCAGCAGCTTAGCGTTACACGGGGCTTTGGGCGAGCAGTACTTC
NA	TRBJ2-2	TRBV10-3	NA	CAISPLTGELFF	TGTGCCATCAGCCCTCTGACCGGGGAGCTGTTTTTT
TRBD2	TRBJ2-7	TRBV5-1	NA	CASRRAGGSSYEQYF	TGCGCCAGCAGACGCGCGGGGGGGAGCTCCTACGAGCAGTACTTC
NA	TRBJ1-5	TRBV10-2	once	CASSVDSNQPQHF	TGCGCCAGCAGTGTGGATAGCAATCAGCCCCAGCATTTT
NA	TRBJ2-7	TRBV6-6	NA	CASKVDSFSYEQYF	TGTGCCAGCAAAGTGGACAGTTTCTCCTACGAGCAGTACTTC
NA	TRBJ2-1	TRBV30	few	CAWTRSSYNEQFF	TGTGCCTGGACCCGGTCCTCCTACAATGAGCAGTTCTTC
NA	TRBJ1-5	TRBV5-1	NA	CASSPTGTSNQPQHF	TGCGCCAGCAGCCCAACAGGGACGAGCAATCAGCCCCAGCATTTT
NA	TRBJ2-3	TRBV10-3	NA	CASQGTGASTDTQYF	TGTGCCTCCCAAGGGACGGGGGCCTCCACAGATACGCAGTATTTT
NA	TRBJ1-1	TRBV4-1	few	CASSFRSSPAFF	TGCGCCAGCAGCTTTCGATCCAGTCCTGCTTTCTTT
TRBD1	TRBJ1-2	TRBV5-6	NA	CASSVGTGFSGYTF	TGTGCCAGCAGCGTCGGGACAGGGTTTAGTGGCTACACCTTC
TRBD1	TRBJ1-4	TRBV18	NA	CASSPPGQGANEKLFF	TGTGCCAGCTCACCACCGGGACAGGGAGCTAATGAAAAACTGTTTTTT
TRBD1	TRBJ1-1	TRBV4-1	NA	CASSQGGQGRTGAFF	TGCGCCAGCAGCCAGGGGGGACAGGGTCGGACTGGGGCTTTCTTT
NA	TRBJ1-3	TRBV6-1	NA	CASSEEGSGNTIYF	TGTGCCAGCAGTGAAGAAGGGTCCGGAAACACCATATATTTT
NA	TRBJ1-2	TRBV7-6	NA	CASSPSFRGKGYTF	TGTGCCAGCAGCCCAAGTTTTCGGGGCAAGGGCTACACCTTC
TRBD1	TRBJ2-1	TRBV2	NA	CASRGTGGNEQFF	TGTGCCAGCAGAGGAACAGGGGGCAATGAGCAGTTCTTC
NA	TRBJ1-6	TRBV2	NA	CASSENVGGLSPLHF	TGTGCCAGCAGTGAGAATGTCGGCGGACTTTCACCCCTCCACTTT
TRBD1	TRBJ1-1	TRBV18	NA	CASSPRLDRATEAFF	TGTGCCAGCTCACCCAGATTAGACAGGGCTACTGAAGCTTTCTTT